This TCR beta chain is drawn from a study of OX40 agonist ivuxolimab in advanced cancers. In the study overall: Prior checkpoint blockade (anti-PD-1, anti-PD-L1 or anti-CTLA-4) was permitted; roughly 40% had it.

Details on this clone: Its antigen remains unidentified.

Clones were read by immunoSEQ multiplex PCR, and TCRdb kept only the in-frame ones, dropping some. Among 20,000 to 25,000 clones listed, about 88% were seen once. CDR3 length: 15 residues. V lost 5 bases and J 10 bases, leaving 21 bases between the germline ends. CDR1 SEHNR and CDR2 FQNEAQ come from the germline V gene (reference sequence). Whole-study results and caveats: The authors did not determine the antigen specificity of the expanded peripheral T cells.

The rearrangement links TRBV7-9 to TRBJ2-1; tentative D call: TRBD2 (6 bases). Sequences were derived from CD4+ or CD8+ T cells sorted from blood, sampled in a trial of the OX40 agonist ivuxolimab. This receptor was identified in an adult with an advanced solid tumor such as melanoma, head and neck, liver or kidney cancer. In nucleotides, the CDR3 is TGTGCCAGCAGCGTTCCCCGGACTATGGGGGACGAGCAGTTCTTC. This translates into CASSVPRTMGDEQFF.